This record looks at one T cell receptor beta chain sequence and its context. The CDR3 is made up of 15 amino acids. Germline assignment: CDR1 SNHLY and CDR2 FYNNEI. The V gene end was trimmed by 6 bases and the J gene end by 5 bases; junction bases not matched to a gene: 5. Original data processing: From reference gene primer amplification, estimates of nucleated cell counts were derived. TCRdb keeps only in-frame clones here, not all; method: immunoSEQ multiplex PCR. That table is the source of V, J and clone size, and D and trimming were worked out from the DNA. The sample lists some 30,000 clones, roughly 80% occurring once. This entry is derived from a study of blood T cell repertoires in COVID-19. Across the study: Nucleic acid was either cDNA or gDNA, and it came from T cells, B-cell-depleted T cells, or PBMCs.

The specimen was peripheral blood. The chain employs TRBV2 and TRBJ1-4, with 11 bases aligning to TRBD1. This clonotype originated in a man in his sixties or seventies with active COVID-19. Here the CDR3 reads CASRGQGAPNEKLFF. DNA of the CDR3: TGTGCCAGCAGAGGACAGGGGGCCCCGAATGAAAAACTGTTTTTT.